The T cell receptor beta chain under discussion was sequenced for a study of blood T cells in healthy people across ages. Study findings and constraints: Unsorted PBMC material precluded a definitive naive versus antigen-experienced comparison. Higher diversity and more naive CD4+ cells were features of long-lived donors, compared to aged donors.

Isolated PBMCs totaled at least 7 million in each sample. This clonotype was observed a single time. Its target is not known. Through a sample-barcoded 5' primer and a J-beta primer mix, a second PCR was run for roughly 6 to 11 cycles. The template-switch adaptor was a 5' adaptor with 12 random nucleotides. It tagged each cDNA molecule. MiXCR was run by TCRdb on the 5' RACE reads, yielding one entry per CDR3 protein. The sample lists hundreds of thousands of distinct CDR3 sequences, just over 55% seen once, with 25% to 30% in the top ten. The CDR3 has 15 residues. Trimming removed 6 bases at V and 4 bases at J, with 18 bases between. CDR1 and CDR2 (germline): MDHEN, SYDVKM.

The V call is TRBV28, the J call TRBJ1-2; D might be TRBD1 (5 bases). The specimen sequenced was blood. The clonotype originates from a man aged 40-49 years in good health. CDR3 coding DNA: TGTGCCAGCAGCCAATTCGGGGGACTCATCTATGGCTACACCTTC. Translated, it gives CASSQFGGLIYGYTF.